The 12 T cell receptor beta chains given below trace back to one sample, sequenced in a study of control samples from healthy donors and cancer patients. The protocol was immunoSEQ multiplex PCR, while the TCRdb copy is restricted to in-frame clones and leaves out a portion. The table lists around 76,000 clones, around 94% of them singletons, with approximately 5.7% in the top ten. The specimen sequenced was blood. Receptors were obtained from a middle-aged woman in good health.

The V gene is TRBV7-3, the J gene TRBJ2-1; possible D gene TRBD1, 6 bases. CDR1 is SGHTA and CDR2 is FQGTGA in the germline V gene. The V end was cut by 3 bases, the J end by 1 base, with 19 bases between. CDR3 size: 18 residues. The CDR3 DNA reads as TGTGCCAGCAGCTTCCTTTGGATTGAGACAGGTTCCTACAATGAGCAGTTCTTC. It is translated as CASSFLWIETGSYNEQFF.

This clone was detected only once. This rearrangement joins TRBV24-1 to TRBJ1-1; 7 nucleotides align to TRBD1. Germline loops: CDR1 KGHDR, CDR2 SFDVKD. With V trimmed by 9 bases and J by 0 bases, 6 bases remained unmatched. The CDR3 runs 14 residues. In nucleotides, the CDR3 is TGTGCCACCCGGCAGGGGGGAGTGAACACTGAAGCTTTCTTT. Protein sequence: CATRQGGVNTEAFF.

To note about this clone: One end of the junction varies from germline; a read error may be responsible. The chain combines TRBV2 with TRBJ1-4; 8 nucleotides match TRBD1. Germline V gives CDR1 SNHLY, CDR2 FYNNEI. This CDR3 region has 11 residues. The DNA of the CDR3 is TGTGCCAGCAGTGAAGCGGGCAGGGGGCTTTTT. It specifies CASSEAGRGLF.

The V gene is TRBV11-2, the J gene TRBJ1-2; TRBD1 might be the D (6 bases). Trimming stripped 4 bases from V and 5 bases from J, with 17 bases between. This CDR3 is built from 15 residues. Per germline, CDR1 SGHAT and CDR2 FQNNGV. CDR3 amino acids: CASSYAGADPYGYTF. CDR3 nucleotides: TGTGCCAGCAGCTACGCGGGGGCGGACCCTTATGGCTACACCTTC.

The chain uses TRBV14 and TRBJ1-2; tentatively, D is TRBD1 (6 bases). Germline V gene sequence: CDR1 SGHDN, CDR2 FVKESK. V lost 1 base and J lost 4, with 7 bases in between. The CDR3 spans 13 residues. CDR3 in DNA: TGTGCCAGCAGCCAAGCCAGGGGCTATGGCTACACCTTC. Residues: CASSQARGYGYTF. Using reference TRBV14 and TRBJ1-2 for the parts outside the CDR3, the full variable domain is EAGVTQFPSHSVIEKGQTVTLRCDPISGHDNLYWYRRVMGKEIKFLLHFVKESKQDESGMPNNRFLAERTGGTYSTLKVQPAELEDSGVYFCASSQARGYGYTFGSGTRLTVV.

This chain joins TRBV2 and TRBJ2-3, with 14 bases fitting TRBD2. CDR1 SNHLY and CDR2 FYNNEI come from the germline V gene. The CDR3 runs 18 residues. The trim removed 8 bases at V and 0 bases at J, leaving 10 bases unmatched. CDR3 sequence reads: CASWGTSGGAPSTDTQYF. The DNA of the CDR3 is TGTGCCAGCTGGGGGACTAGCGGGGGTGCGCCTAGCACAGATACGCAGTATTTT. The full variable domain, completed using reference TRBV2 and TRBJ2-3, is EPEVTQTPSHQVTQMGQEVILRCVPISNHLYFYWYRQILGQKVEFLVSFYNNEISEKSEIFDDQFSVERPDGSNFTLKIRSTKLEDSAMYFCASWGTSGGAPSTDTQYFGPGTRLTVL.

The rearrangement links TRBV19 to TRBJ2-3; maybe TRBD1 (5 bases). V was cut by 8 bases and J by 0 bases, with 12 bases left in between. The CDR3 covers 14 residues. Germline loops: CDR1 LNHDA, CDR2 SQIVND (reference sequence). Here the CDR3 reads CASSRQQSTDTQYF. The CDR3 DNA follows: TGTGCCAGTTCAAGACAGCAAAGCACAGATACGCAGTATTTT.

The count of this clone is one. This sequence joins TRBV27 and TRBJ1-1; a weak D match, TRBD1 (5 bases). Trimming stripped 1 base from V and 5 bases from J, with 11 bases between. CDR1 MNHEY and CDR2 SMNVEV come from the germline V gene (reference sequence). CDR3 size: 14 residues. The CDR3 region is CASSLFGDRTEAFF. The DNA of the CDR3 is TGTGCCAGCAGTTTATTCGGGGACCGAACTGAAGCTTTCTTT.

With respect to this clone: A read error may account for a junction end that differs from germline. CDR3 sequence reads: CASSLAGRGNTEAFF. The CDR3 nucleotides are TGTGCCAGCAGCCTAGCGGGCAGGGGGAACACTGAAGCTTTCTTT. J is TRBJ1-1 and V is TRBV7-2; possible D gene TRBD1, 6 bases. The CDR3 loop spans 15 amino acids. Per germline, CDR1 SGHTA and CDR2 FQGNSA.

The gene calls are TRBV4-1 and TRBJ2-7; 8 bases match TRBD1. Germline CDR1 MGHRA, CDR2 YSYEKL. V was pared by 4 bases and J by 6 bases, with 8 bases of the junction left unmatched. CDR3 length: 14 amino acids. The CDR3 region has the DNA TGCGCCAGCAGCCCTCTGACAGGGGCAGGCGAGCAGTACTTC. Its translation: CASSPLTGAGEQYF.

V is TRBV9 and J is TRBJ2-7, with D perhaps being TRBD1 or TRBD2 (5 bases each). Trimming pared 0 bases from V and 6 bases from J, leaving 10 bases between. CDR3 length: 13 residues. Germline V gene data show CDR1 as SGDLS and CDR2 as YYNGEE. The CDR3 region has the DNA TGTGCCAGCAGCGTAGTTCCGGGGCTCGAGCAGTACTTC. Its protein product is CASSVVPGLEQYF.

The CDR3 loop reads CASSQDRGRDEKLFF. CDR3 nucleotides: TGTGCCAGCAGCCAAGATAGGGGTAGGGATGAAAAACTGTTTTTT. The J gene is TRBJ1-4, the V gene TRBV4-2; a possible D gene is TRBD1 (5 bases). The CDR3 runs to 15 residues. Looked up from germline, CDR1 is LGHNA and CDR2 is YNFKEQ. Trimming removed 0 bases from V and 6 bases from J, with 11 bases in between.